Listed here is a single T cell receptor (beta chain). Its antigen remains undetermined. Base qualities are missing; no much larger clone stands one base away. The time point label, read with the paper, signifies: tumor resected at nephrectomy. In light of the paper, this sample's treatment or condition label describes: 15 Gy SBRT to primary tumor, nephrectomy 4 weeks later. Samples were obtained from a clinical trial, in which 15 Gy stereotactic body radiation therapy was delivered to primary renal cell carcinomas and nephrectomy was performed 4 weeks later. All patients had renal cell carcinoma with clear cell pathology. Tumors were dissociated mechanically, digested with collagenase/hyaluronidase at 37 degrees C, processed in gentleMACS C tubes, and stored in liquid nitrogen. The QIAamp DNA Blood Mini Kit (Qiagen) was used to prepare genomic DNA for TCR sequencing. Only samples passing all quality control checks were included in the analyses.

TCR beta libraries were generated from genomic DNA with the immunoSEQ kit, following the manufacturer's recommendations. To prepare libraries, a first multiplex PCR with proprietary primers was run, followed by a second PCR that added unique barcodes, and a bead cleanup was done after each round. A positive control reaction and a negative control reaction, both provided in the kit, were run with every batch of samples. The final libraries underwent checking on an Agilent 4200 TapeStation D1000 ScreenTape, volumetric pooling, and quantification by qPCR. Sequencing ran on an Illumina NextSeq500 with a MidOutput 150-cycle cartridge, using 156 Read1 and 15 Index1 cycles with kit custom primers. The pooled library was loaded at approximately 1 pM with an approximately 21% PhiX control spike-in. The published analysis was carried out like this. Vendor-processed data were analyzed in R, with a clonotype defined as all T cells sharing the same CDR3 nucleotide sequence. For clone abundance analyses, frequencies were normalized to the 10,000 most abundant clones per sample. Public T cell clones, which averaged fewer than five per sample, were removed prior to analysis. The dominant motif analysis was done with ImmunoMap using the PAM10 matrix, a gap penalty of 30, and a homology threshold of 0.3, and motifs with a cumulative frequency of at least 0.01 were considered dominant. A difference in abundance of at least 32-fold between compartments was used to define tumor-enriched and baseline blood-enriched clonotypes. Tumor-blood repertoire similarity was measured with the Baroni-Urbani and Buser coefficient, and group comparisons used two-tailed Wilcoxon tests in R. What TCRdb holds here is the immuneACCESS table cut down to in-frame rearrangements. Part of the clones is not present; checked against another copy, under half of the missing clones reflect an unresolved V gene, and the others are unexplained. V and J calls and clone size are given by that table; D and trimming were obtained from the DNA. The sample table lists roughly 9,000 clones, roughly 60% of them with a count of one. In total, the top ten clones hold about 17% of the sample.

The CDR3 sequence holds 14 residues, the cysteine and phenylalanine included. The retained sequence is limited to the CDR3, 42 bases, with the frame set at the first base. Deletion took 4 bases off V and 10 bases off J, with a span of 20 bases between the germline ends. Based on the germline V gene, the CDR1 and CDR2 sequences are SQVTM and ANQGSEA. The source of the sample is a study of radiation and T cells in renal cell carcinoma (dated by TCRdb to the early 2020s). With respect to the entire study: TCR beta sequencing covered roughly 53 samples in total, comprising roughly 25 tumors and roughly 27 peripheral blood samples. A total of 4,016,671 unique CDR3 nucleotide sequences, encoding more than 2 million unique CDR3 amino acid sequences, were found across all 50 or so samples. The full study reports these points: Top tumor clonotypes rose in blood from baseline to 2 weeks post-radiation, then contracted by 4 weeks, suggesting transient expansion of tumor-resident clones. With a single-armed trial design, the study had no way to address how radiation dose or scheduling affects the TCR repertoire. Because only small tumor regions of roughly 0.93 g were available, the study did not capture intratumoral heterogeneity. Compared with controls, irradiated tumors had higher TCR clonality, as the top 100 clonotypes made up an average of around 50% of the repertoire, versus around 45% in nephrectomy-only tumors. Compared with control tumors, irradiated tumors had a greater number of dominant CDR3 motifs, and those motifs took up a bigger portion of the repertoire. Because pretreatment tumor biopsies were not available, the study could not determine whether clonotypes were already present within the tumor at baseline.

Rearrangement joined TRBV29-1 to TRBJ2-1, and the D gene may be TRBD2, 6 bases matching. This TCR came from a woman aged 45 to 65 with renal cell carcinoma. Material: tumor tissue, obtained from a patient whose treatment included radiotherapy and nephrectomy. CDR3 loop: CSVVRTWEVREQFF. The sequenced DNA is TGCAGCGTTGTTCGGACTTGGGAGGTTCGGGAGCAGTTCTTC.